This TCR beta chain is from a study of cytomegalovirus exposure and HLA in healthy donors. Study background: A data release that came early held 80 million or so unique TCRs from HLA-typed donors.

The CDR3 has 13 amino acids. Per the germline V gene, CDR1 is SNHLY and CDR2 is FYNNEI. With 7 bases clipped from V and 8 bases from J, the junction kept 5 bases outside the gene matches. This clone was picked up a small number of times. Antigen specificity is unknown. Findings of the study overall: Sequencing had likely introduced a cluster of highly shared sequence variants as an artifact. In a later analysis, parvovirus B19, influenza, CMV and Epstein-Barr virus appeared linked to several top co-occurrence clusters.

With 60 Vbeta and 13 Jbeta primers, the PCR was carried out. The method was immunoSEQ multiplex PCR; TCRdb's version includes in-frame clones alone and lacks a portion of them. The profile covers over 100,000 clones, with roughly 75% appearing a single time and approximately 5% taken by the ten largest. All the people who gave samples were healthy bone marrow donors. The genes are TRBV2 and TRBJ1-4; the match to TRBD1 covers 9 bases. Sequencing used PBMCs. The source of this sequence is a man aged 25 to 40 in good health and CMV-seronegative. For the CDR3, the DNA is TGTGCCAGCAATGGACAGGGGATGGAAAAACTGTTTTTT. Its translation is CASNGQGMEKLFF.